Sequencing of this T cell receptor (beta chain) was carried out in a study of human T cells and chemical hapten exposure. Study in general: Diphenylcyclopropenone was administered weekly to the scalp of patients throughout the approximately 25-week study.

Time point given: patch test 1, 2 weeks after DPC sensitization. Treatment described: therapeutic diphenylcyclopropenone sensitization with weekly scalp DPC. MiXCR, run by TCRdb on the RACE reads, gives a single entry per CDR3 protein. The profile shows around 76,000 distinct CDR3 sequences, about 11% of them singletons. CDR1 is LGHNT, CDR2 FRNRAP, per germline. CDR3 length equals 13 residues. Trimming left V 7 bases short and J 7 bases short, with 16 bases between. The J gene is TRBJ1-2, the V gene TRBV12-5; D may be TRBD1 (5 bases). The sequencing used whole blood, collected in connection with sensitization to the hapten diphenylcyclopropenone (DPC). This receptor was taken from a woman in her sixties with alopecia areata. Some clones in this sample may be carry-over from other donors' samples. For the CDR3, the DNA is TGTGCTAGTGTCAACCCGGGGGGGTTTGGCTACACCTTC. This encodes CASVNPGGFGYTF.